These T cell receptor beta chains were read from a single sample in a study of blood T cells in healthy people across ages. TCRdb re-called the 5' RACE reads through MiXCR, storing one row per CDR3 protein. The table shows about 1,500,000 distinct CDR3 sequences, with approximately 28% occurring only once. Specimen: blood. Every receptor here comes from a woman aged 25-40 years in good health. CDR3s include the opening cysteine and the closing phenylalanine or tryptophan. A D gene is named only where the DNA matches it firmly. Clone size is not always given. Where it is, it says once, few, many or a class for expanded clones.

abundance	v_gene	d_gene	j_gene	CDR3aa	CDR3nt
.	TRBV4-3	.	TRBJ1-6	CASSSGVSSPLHF	TGCGCCAGCAGCTCAGGAGTGTCCTCACCCCTCCACTTT
few	TRBV7-9	.	TRBJ2-3	CASSNSSSRDTQYF	TGTGCCAGCAGCAACTCCTCTTCCCGAGATACGCAGTATTTT
few	TRBV12-3/TRBV12-4	TRBD2	TRBJ2-2	CASSSGTSPIAGELFF	TGTGCCAGCAGTTCGGGGACTAGCCCAATCGCCGGGGAGCTGTTTTTT
many	TRBV10-2	.	TRBJ2-5	CASSDRVVAPSQETQYF	TGCGCCAGCAGTGATCGCGTGGTAGCGCCGTCCCAAGAGACCCAGTACTTC
.	TRBV12-3/TRBV12-4	.	TRBJ2-7	CASRYEVSGCEQYF	TGTGCCAGCAGGTATGAGGTGTCGGGGTGCGAGCAGTACTTC
many	TRBV20-1	.	TRBJ2-1	CSATGQYNEQFF	TGCAGTGCTACCGGACAATACAATGAGCAGTTCTTC
many	TRBV20-1	.	TRBJ2-7	CSALSAGGAVYEQYF	TGCAGTGCCCTCTCCGCTGGGGGAGCCGTCTACGAGCAGTACTTC
few	TRBV20-1	.	TRBJ2-1	CSAENPSGGLGEQFF	TGCAGTGCTGAAAACCCCAGCGGAGGCCTTGGTGAGCAGTTCTTC
few	TRBV14	.	TRBJ2-1	CASSQDRDGNNEQFF	TGTGCCAGCAGCCAAGATCGTGATGGAAACAATGAGCAGTTCTTC
.	TRBV10-3	.	TRBJ1-3	CAISEPASGNTIYF	TGTGCCATCTCGGAGCCGGCCTCTGGAAACACCATATATTTT
many	TRBV2	TRBD2	TRBJ2-7	CASKVLAGDSYEQYF	TGTGCCAGCAAAGTATTAGCGGGGGACTCCTACGAGCAGTACTTC
few	TRBV30	TRBD1	TRBJ2-1	CACPGQRIYNEQFF	TGTGCCTGTCCGGGACAGCGGATTTACAATGAGCAGTTCTTC
.	TRBV28	TRBD1	TRBJ1-2	CASSFHQGGYYGYTF	TGTGCCAGCAGTTTCCACCAGGGGGGGTACTATGGCTACACCTTC
once	TRBV7-2	.	TRBJ1-5	CASSFDGQNQPQHF	TGTGCCAGCAGCTTCGACGGACAAAATCAGCCCCAGCATTTT
.	TRBV11-2	.	TRBJ2-3	CASSPDGAGGNTQYF	TGTGCCAGCAGCCCGGACGGAGCCGGGGGAAATACGCAGTATTTT
many	TRBV9	.	TRBJ2-1	CASSVQLARNEQFF	TGTGCCAGCAGCGTCCAACTAGCCCGCAATGAGCAGTTCTTC
.	TRBV20-1	.	TRBJ2-7	CSASRLEVYEQYF	TGCAGTGCGTCCAGACTAGAAGTCTACGAGCAGTACTTC
.	TRBV5-1	.	TRBJ2-3	CASKGGDTDTQYF	TGCGCCAGCAAAGGGGGAGACACAGATACGCAGTATTTT
many	TRBV29-1	TRBD2	TRBJ2-3	CSVEGTSGTDTQYF	TGCAGCGTTGAAGGGACTAGCGGTACAGATACGCAGTATTTT
many	TRBV29-1	.	TRBJ2-1	CSVEDLEEGNEQFF	TGCAGCGTTGAAGATCTGGAGGAAGGGAATGAGCAGTTCTTC
few	TRBV12-3/TRBV12-4	.	TRBJ2-4	CASSYTNNEQYF	TGTGCCAGCAGTTACACGAACAATGAGCAGTACTTC
.	TRBV4-1	.	TRBJ1-1	CASSQDIALRGGAFF	TGCGCCAGCAGCCAAGATATAGCACTCCGAGGGGGAGCTTTCTTT
.	TRBV28	.	TRBJ2-3	CASSLPPFLGASTDTQYF	TGTGCCAGCAGTTTGCCCCCCTTTTTGGGGGCTAGCACAGATACGCAGTATTTT
many	TRBV27	.	TRBJ1-2	CASSLSRENGYTF	TGTGCCAGCAGTTTAAGCAGGGAGAATGGCTACACCTTC
.	TRBV5-1	.	TRBJ2-2	CASGRGTVNTGELFF	TGCGCCAGCGGCCGGGGGACAGTCAACACCGGGGAGCTGTTTTTT
.	TRBV6-1	.	TRBJ2-3	CASREAGRTELQYF	TGTGCCAGCAGGGAAGCAGGGCGGACCGAACTGCAGTATTTT
.	TRBV5-1	.	TRBJ1-5	CASSLDDGPQHF	TGCGCCAGCAGCTTGGACGATGGGCCCCAGCATTTT
few	TRBV19	.	TRBJ1-5	CASSIGLLQPQHF	TGTGCCAGTAGTATCGGACTCCTTCAGCCCCAGCATTTT
.	TRBV30	.	TRBJ1-2	CAWSVGRGFTF	TGTGCCTGGAGCGTAGGTCGTGGCTTCACCTTC
.	TRBV7-3	.	TRBJ1-1	CASSSYGQIEAFF	TGTGCCAGCAGCTCCTACGGACAGATTGAAGCTTTCTTT
few	TRBV7-2	.	TRBJ2-7	CASSPMPTYEQYF	TGTGCCAGCAGCCCGATGCCTACCTACGAGCAGTACTTC
.	TRBV10-2	.	TRBJ1-1	CASRPPRDKTEAFF	TGCGCCAGCAGACCTCCACGGGACAAAACTGAAGCTTTCTTT
few	TRBV7-2	TRBD2	TRBJ2-5	CASSFFREAGETQYF	TGTGCCAGCAGCTTTTTTCGGGAGGCGGGGGAGACCCAGTACTTC
.	TRBV14	.	TRBJ2-1	CASSLSWASSYNEQFF	TGTGCCAGCAGCCTAAGCTGGGCGAGCTCCTACAATGAGCAGTTCTTC
few	TRBV7-9	.	TRBJ2-5	CASSSRGTRETQYF	TGTGCCAGCAGCTCCCGGGGGACAAGGGAGACCCAGTACTTC
few	TRBV6-6	TRBD2	TRBJ2-7	CSSSPPGGEEQYF	TGTTCCAGCAGTCCCCCGGGGGGGGAAGAGCAGTACTTC